These 11 T cell receptor beta chains originate from one sample sequenced in a study of cytomegalovirus exposure and HLA in healthy donors (dated by TCRdb to about 2017). Libraries were prepared through the immunoSEQ multiplex PCR assay. For the multiplex PCR, a mixture combining 60 forward primers for TCR Vbeta segments and 13 reverse primers for TCR Jbeta segments was used. Sourced from immuneACCESS, this table was stored by TCRdb with only in-frame sequences that have V and J called. A share of the clones is absent; for the studies checked, an unresolved V gene accounts for under half, and the remainder has no known explanation. The sample table shows 160,000 or so clones, and over 75% are seen once. 5% to 7% of the sample belongs to the ten largest clones. Sequencing was performed on PBMCs. Receptor source: a man aged 35 to 55 in good health and CMV-seropositive.

This clone has a handful of counts. J is TRBJ1-1 and V is TRBV5-4; no definite D call. The germline V gene has CDR1 SGHNT and CDR2 YYREEE (reference sequence). CDR3 length: 15 amino acids. Trimming removed 1 base at V and 0 bases at J, with 10 bases between. This CDR3 is CASSLSKEMNTEAFF. The CDR3 region has the DNA TGTGCCAGCAGCTTGAGTAAAGAGATGAACACTGAAGCTTTCTTT.

This chain uses TRBV6-5 with TRBJ2-7; no clear D. Germline V CDR1 and CDR2: MNHEY, SVGAGI. This CDR3 has 13 amino acids. Trimming left V 0 bases short and J 5 bases short, with 8 bases between. CDR3 nucleotide sequence: TGTGCCAGCAGTTACTCGACATGGGACGAGCAGTACTTC. It specifies CASSYSTWDEQYF.

The chain uses TRBV11-2 and TRBJ1-4; 7 bases line up with TRBD1. From germline, CDR1 is SGHAT and CDR2 FQNNGV. V was clipped by 5 bases and J by 1 base; unmatched bases: 7. The CDR3 is made up of 16 amino acids. CDR3 loop: CASSPRDSRTNEKLFF. The CDR3 DNA reads as TGTGCCAGCAGCCCCCGGGACAGCCGAACTAATGAAAAACTGTTTTTT. Variable domain in full (rest from reference TRBV11-2 and TRBJ1-4): EAGVAQSPRYKIIEKRQSVAFWCNPISGHATLYWYQQILGQGPKLLIQFQNNGVVDDSQLPKDRFSAERLKGVDSTLKIQPAKLEDSAVYLCASSPRDSRTNEKLFFGSGTQLSVL.

This chain links TRBV19 with TRBJ2-5; 8 bases map to TRBD1. The J segment lost 5 bases and the V segment lost 6 bases, leaving 2 bases of the junction unmatched. CDR3 length: 12 residues. CDR1 is LNHDA and CDR2 is SQIVND in the germline V gene (reference sequence). DNA for the CDR3: TGTGCCAGTAGCAGGGGGCGGGAGACCCAGTACTTC. Translated, it gives CASSRGRETQYF.

The V call is TRBV28, the J call TRBJ1-2; TRBD1 is a possible D gene (6 bases). Trimming took off 4 bases at V and 4 bases at J, with 16 bases between the two ends. The CDR3 spans 15 residues. Germline V CDR1 and CDR2: MDHEN, SYDVKM. DNA of the CDR3: TGTGCCAGCAGTTCGACAGGTGCGGGTTCCTATGGCTACACCTTC. It yields the protein CASSSTGAGSYGYTF.

This chain links TRBV10-3 with TRBJ2-1, with 10 bases aligning to TRBD2. CDR1 ENHRY and CDR2 SYGVKD come from the germline V gene. Trimming removed 4 bases from V and 15 bases from J; junction bases left unmatched: 9. The CDR3 sequence is 13 residues long. The CDR3 sequence is CAISVEAGGHAFF. CDR3 bases: TGTGCCATCAGTGTAGAAGCGGGAGGGCATGCGTTCTTC.

The rearrangement links TRBV6-5 to TRBJ2-3; a weak D match, TRBD1 (7 bases). The CDR3 is 16 residues long. V was cut by 2 bases and J by 2 bases, with 14 bases left in between. Germline-derived CDR1 and CDR2 are MNHEY and SVGAGI. The CDR3 sequence is CASSYVGGGATDTQYF. The CDR3 nucleotides are TGTGCCAGCAGTTACGTAGGAGGGGGCGCCACAGATACGCAGTATTTT.

The gene calls are TRBV19 and TRBJ1-2, with D hard to call. V shed 7 bases and J shed 4 bases, with 13 bases lying between them. Germline V CDR1 and CDR2: LNHDA, SQIVND (reference sequence). The CDR3 extends over 13 amino acids. Here the CDR3 reads CASNGLGVYGYTF. For the CDR3, the DNA is TGTGCCAGTAATGGACTGGGAGTCTATGGCTACACCTTC.

The chain has TRBV11-3 and TRBJ2-5, with D tentatively TRBD1 (6 bases). Between the trimmed V and J ends, which lost 2 bases and 4 bases, there was a span of 8 bases. CDR1 is SGHNT and CDR2 is YENEEA in the germline V gene. There are 13 residues in the CDR3. DNA for the CDR3: TGTGCCAGCAGCTTAACAGGGACAGAGACCCAGTACTTC. It codes for CASSLTGTETQYF.

V is TRBV7-9 and J is TRBJ2-7, with 7 bases lining up with TRBD1. The CDR3 contains 12 residues. Germline CDR1 and CDR2: SEHNR and FQNEAQ (reference sequence). With V trimmed by 4 bases and J by 5 bases, 2 bases remained unmatched. CDR3 region: CASSSTGDEQYF. The CDR3 DNA reads as TGTGCCAGCAGCTCCACAGGGGACGAGCAGTACTTC.

The V gene is TRBV6-1, the J gene TRBJ1-1, with unresolved D. This CDR3 is built from 13 residues. Per the germline V gene, CDR1 is MNHNS and CDR2 is SASEGT. Trimming removed 2 bases at V and 0 bases at J, with 4 bases between. CDR3 in DNA: TGTGCCAGCAGTGAACATCTGAACACTGAAGCTTTCTTT. As protein: CASSEHLNTEAFF.